What follows is one T cell receptor beta chain and its context. Splitting of each subset's genomic DNA was done evenly across several immunoSEQ plates. Clones were sequenced by immunoSEQ multiplex PCR, and TCRdb holds only the in-frame ones, with some missing. Of a few million clones listed, 85% to 95% are singletons. CDR1 and CDR2 from the germline V gene are SNHLY and FYNNEI. The J segment lost 9 bases and the V segment lost 3 bases, leaving 10 bases of the junction unmatched. The CDR3 has 15 amino acids. This record comes from a study of shared clonotypes between healthy human individuals. As for the study in general: Three plates were used per donor for CD4 naive, three for CD4 memory, two for CD8 naive and one for CD8 memory.

V is TRBV2 and J is TRBJ2-1, with TRBD2 matching 8 bases. What was sequenced was naive CD4+ T cells from PBMCs. The subset is: CD45RA+ positively selected. The TCR was taken from a man aged 18-30 years in good health. Some clones in this sample may be carry-over from other donors' samples. The chain's CDR3 is CASSDGGSGNTEQFF. The CDR3, as DNA: TGTGCCAGCAGTGACGGTGGTAGCGGGAATACTGAGCAGTTCTTC.